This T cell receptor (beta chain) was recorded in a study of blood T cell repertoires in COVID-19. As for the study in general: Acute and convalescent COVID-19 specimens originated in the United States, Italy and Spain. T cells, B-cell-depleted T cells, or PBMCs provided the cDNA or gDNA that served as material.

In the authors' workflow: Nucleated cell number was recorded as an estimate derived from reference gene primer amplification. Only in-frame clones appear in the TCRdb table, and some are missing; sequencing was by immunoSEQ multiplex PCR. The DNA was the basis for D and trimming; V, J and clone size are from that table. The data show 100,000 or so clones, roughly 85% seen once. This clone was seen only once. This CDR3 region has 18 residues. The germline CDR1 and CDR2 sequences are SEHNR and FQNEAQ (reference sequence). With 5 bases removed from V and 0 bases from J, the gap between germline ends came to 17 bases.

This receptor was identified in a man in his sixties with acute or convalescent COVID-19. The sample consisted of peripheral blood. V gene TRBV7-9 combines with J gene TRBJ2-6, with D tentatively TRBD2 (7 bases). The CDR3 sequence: CASSHAGASPSGANVLTF. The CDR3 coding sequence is TGTGCCAGCAGCCACGCGGGGGCGTCCCCCTCTGGGGCCAACGTCCTGACTTTC.